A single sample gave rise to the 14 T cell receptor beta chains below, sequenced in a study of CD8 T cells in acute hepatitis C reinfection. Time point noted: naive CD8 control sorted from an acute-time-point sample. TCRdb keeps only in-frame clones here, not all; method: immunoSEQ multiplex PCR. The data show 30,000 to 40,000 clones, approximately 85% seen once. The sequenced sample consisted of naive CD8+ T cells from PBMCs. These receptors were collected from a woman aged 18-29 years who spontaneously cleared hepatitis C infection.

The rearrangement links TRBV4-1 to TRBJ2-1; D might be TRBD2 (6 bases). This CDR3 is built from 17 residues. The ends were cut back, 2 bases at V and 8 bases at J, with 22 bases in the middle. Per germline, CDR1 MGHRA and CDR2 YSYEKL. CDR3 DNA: TGCGCCAGCAGCCAACTTGGGCTCGGGGACTCCGGTGATGAGCAGTTCTTC. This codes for CASSQLGLGDSGDEQFF.

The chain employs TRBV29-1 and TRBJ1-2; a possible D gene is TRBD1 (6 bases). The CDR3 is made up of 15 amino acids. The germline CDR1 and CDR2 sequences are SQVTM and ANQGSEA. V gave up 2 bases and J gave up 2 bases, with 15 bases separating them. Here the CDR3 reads CSVESPEQGNYGYTF. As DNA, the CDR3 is TGCAGCGTTGAATCACCGGAACAGGGAAACTATGGCTACACCTTC.

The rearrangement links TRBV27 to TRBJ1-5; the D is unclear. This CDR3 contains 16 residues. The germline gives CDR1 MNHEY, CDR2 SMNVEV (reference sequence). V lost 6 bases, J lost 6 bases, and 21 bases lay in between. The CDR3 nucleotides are TGTGCCAGCAGCTTGAGCGGCCTCGGGTACTCTCAGCCCCAGCATTTT. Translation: CASSLSGLGYSQPQHF.

CDR3: CASSQQGIANTGELFF. The CDR3 DNA reads TGTGCCAGCAGCCAGCAGGGGATCGCGAACACCGGGGAGCTGTTTTTT. The chain joins TRBV14 to TRBJ2-2; TRBD1 might be the D (6 bases). The CDR3 has 16 residues. The germline CDR1 and CDR2 sequences are SGHDN and FVKESK. The ends were cut back, 3 bases at V and 0 bases at J, with 11 bases in the middle.

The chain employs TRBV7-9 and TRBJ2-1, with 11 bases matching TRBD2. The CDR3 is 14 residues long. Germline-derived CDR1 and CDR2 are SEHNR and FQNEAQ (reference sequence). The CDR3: CAEISGRASTEQFF. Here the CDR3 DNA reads TGTGCTGAAATTAGCGGGAGGGCAAGTACTGAGCAGTTCTTC.

CDR3 sequence (DNA): TGTGCCAGCAGCCCTATGACCGGGGAGCTGTTTTTT. Encoded protein: CASSPMTGELFF. This chain uses TRBV7-9 with TRBJ2-2; D remains unclear. Germline V gene sequence: CDR1 SEHNR, CDR2 FQNEAQ (reference sequence). This CDR3 spans 12 amino acids. V lost 5 bases and J 5 bases, leaving 6 bases between the germline ends. The whole variable domain, remainder taken from reference TRBV7-9 and TRBJ2-2, is DTGVSQNPRHKITKRGQNVTFRCDPISEHNRLYWYRQTLGQGPEFLTYFQNEAQLEKSRLLSDRFSAERPKGSFSTLEIQRTEQGDSAMYLCASSPMTGELFFGEGSRLTVL.

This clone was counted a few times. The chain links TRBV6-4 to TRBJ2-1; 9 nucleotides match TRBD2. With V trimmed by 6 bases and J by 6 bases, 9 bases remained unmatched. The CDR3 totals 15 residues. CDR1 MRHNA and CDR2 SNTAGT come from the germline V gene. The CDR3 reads CASRETGTSFNEQFF. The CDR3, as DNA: TGTGCCAGCAGAGAAACCGGGACTAGCTTCAATGAGCAGTTCTTC.

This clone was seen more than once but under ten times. The CDR3: CASSPGQWNQPQHF. Written as DNA, the CDR3 is TGCGCCAGCAGCCCGGGACAGTGGAATCAGCCCCAGCATTTT. V is TRBV4-1 and J is TRBJ1-5; 7 nucleotides match TRBD1. This CDR3 has 14 amino acids. The V segment lost 4 bases and the J segment 4 bases; nucleotides outside the gene matches: 4. Per germline, CDR1 MGHRA and CDR2 YSYEKL.

The CDR3 sequence is CASSLDRETGANVLTF. CDR3 nucleotides: TGTGCCAGCAGCTTAGATCGGGAGACTGGGGCCAACGTCCTGACTTTC. This rearrangement joins TRBV13 to TRBJ2-6; TRBD2 is a possible D gene (6 bases). Trimming shortened V by 1 base and J by 2 bases, and 9 bases separated the two germline ends. The CDR3 consists of 16 residues. Germline lookup yields CDR1 PRHDT and CDR2 FYEKMQ (reference sequence).

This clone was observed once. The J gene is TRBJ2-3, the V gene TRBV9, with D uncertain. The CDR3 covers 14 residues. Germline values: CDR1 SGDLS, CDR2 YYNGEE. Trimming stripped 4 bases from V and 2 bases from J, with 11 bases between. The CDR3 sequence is CASSPRTYTDTQYF. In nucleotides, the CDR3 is TGTGCCAGCAGCCCCCGGACCTACACAGATACGCAGTATTTT.

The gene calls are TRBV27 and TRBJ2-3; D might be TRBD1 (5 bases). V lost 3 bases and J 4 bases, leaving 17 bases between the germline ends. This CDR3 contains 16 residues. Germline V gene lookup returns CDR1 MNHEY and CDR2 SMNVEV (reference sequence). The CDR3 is CASSFWGLQGPDTQYF. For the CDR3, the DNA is TGTGCCAGCAGTTTCTGGGGCTTGCAAGGGCCAGATACGCAGTATTTT.

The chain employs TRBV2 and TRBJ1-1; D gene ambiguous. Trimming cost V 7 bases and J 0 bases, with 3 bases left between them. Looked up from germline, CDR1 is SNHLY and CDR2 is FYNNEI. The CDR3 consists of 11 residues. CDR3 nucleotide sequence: TGTGCCAGCATGGTGAACACTGAAGCTTTCTTT. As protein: CASMVNTEAFF. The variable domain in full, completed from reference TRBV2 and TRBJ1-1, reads EPEVTQTPSHQVTQMGQEVILRCVPISNHLYFYWYRQILGQKVEFLVSFYNNEISEKSEIFDDQFSVERPDGSNFTLKIRSTKLEDSAMYFCASMVNTEAFFGQGTRLTVV.

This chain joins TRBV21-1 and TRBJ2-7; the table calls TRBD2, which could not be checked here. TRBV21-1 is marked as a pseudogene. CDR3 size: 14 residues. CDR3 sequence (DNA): TGTGCCAGCAGCCGGCGGGGTCTTCACTACGAGCAGTACTTC. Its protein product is CASSRRGLHYEQYF.

The CDR3 DNA follows: TGTGCCAGCTCTATGCTAGCGGGCAACACCGGGGAGCTGTTTTTT. It translates to CASSMLAGNTGELFF. This chain uses TRBV27 with TRBJ2-2; TRBD2 agrees at 8 bases. The trim removed 8 bases at V and 2 bases at J, leaving 7 bases unmatched. Germline values: CDR1 MNHEY, CDR2 SMNVEV (reference sequence). This CDR3 comprises 15 residues.